The 30 T cell receptor beta chains in this list originate from one sample, sequenced in a study of T-cell memory formation after mild COVID-19. TCRdb called the 5' RACE reads again in MiXCR, with one record for every CDR3 protein. The sample lists 100,000 or so distinct CDR3 sequences, around 10% occurring once. The sample comprised PBMCs or a T cell subset sorted from them (not recorded which). The origin of the receptors is a young man who had mild COVID-19 (a few samples of this study predate the infection). Cell type and time point are not known.

This clonotype turned up a few times. The V call is TRBV7-3, the J call TRBJ2-1; D is uncertain. The length of the CDR3 is 16 residues. Trimming took 1 base from V and 1 from J, leaving 11 bases between them. The germline gives CDR1 SGHTA, CDR2 FQGTGA. CDR3 region: CASSLNSGGSYNEQFF. In DNA, the CDR3 is TGTGCCAGCAGCTTAAATTCGGGCGGATCCTACAATGAGCAGTTCTTC. Full variable domain (missing parts from reference TRBV7-3 and TRBJ2-1): GAGVSQTPSNKVTEKGKYVELRCDPISGHTALYWYRQSLGQGPEFLIYFQGTGAADDSGLPNDRFFAVRPEGSVSTLKIQRTERGDSAVYLCASSLNSGGSYNEQFFGPGTRLTVL.

In its sample, this clonotype was seen a few times. The CDR3 DNA sequence: TGTGCCAGCAGTTACGCCGTCTCCCCAGGGTTTAGCTACGAGCAGTACTTC. Translation: CASSYAVSPGFSYEQYF. This chain uses TRBV6-6 with TRBJ2-7, with a weak D call TRBD1 (5 bases). This CDR3 region has 17 residues. Germline CDR1 is MNHNY and CDR2 is SVGAGI (reference sequence). V dropped 2 bases and J dropped 3 bases, with 20 bases sitting between them.

Only a few counts were recorded for this clonotype. The chain recombines TRBV7-3 with TRBJ1-6; D may be TRBD1 (6 bases). Germline loops: CDR1 SGHTA, CDR2 FQGTGA. Trimming pared 2 bases from V and 10 bases from J, leaving 18 bases between. The CDR3 is 16 amino acids. The CDR3 nucleotides are TGTGCCAGCAGCTTATTAGGGGTAGGGGGGGGATCACCCCTCCACTTT. Protein product: CASSLLGVGGGSPLHF.

This clonotype came up a few times. This rearrangement joins TRBV14 to TRBJ2-2, with D hard to call. In germline, CDR1 is SGHDN, CDR2 FVKESK. The V gene lost 7 bases and the J gene lost 4 bases, with 10 bases spanning the gap. The CDR3 consists of 13 residues. The CDR3, as DNA: TGTGCCAGCACCATGACGAGCACCGGGGAGCTGTTTTTT. Translated: CASTMTSTGELFF.

The chain couples TRBV11-2 to TRBJ2-7; D gene ambiguous. Trimming removed 5 bases at V and 4 bases at J, with 3 bases between. The CDR3 totals 10 residues. Per germline, CDR1 SGHAT and CDR2 FQNNGV. The chain's CDR3 is CASSIYEQYF. The CDR3 DNA sequence: TGTGCCAGCAGCATTTACGAGCAGTACTTC.

This chain links TRBV5-1 with TRBJ2-2, with D possibly TRBD1 on 5 matching bases. V gave up 2 bases and J gave up 7 bases, with 12 bases separating them. CDR3 length equals 14 residues. Germline lookup yields CDR1 SGHRS and CDR2 YFSETQ. The CDR3: CASSFSQGGGELFF. In nucleotides, the CDR3 is TGCGCCAGCAGCTTCTCGCAGGGCGGCGGGGAGCTGTTTTTT.

This clonotype was found a few times. This chain joins TRBV4-1 and TRBJ1-2; the D is unclear. Trimming took off 3 bases at V and 4 bases at J, with 15 bases between the two ends. Per the germline V gene, CDR1 is MGHRA and CDR2 is YSYEKL. This CDR3 has 15 residues. In DNA form, the CDR3 reads TGCGCCAGCAGCCATCCTCGCGGGAGCGCCTATGGCTACACCTTC. This gives the protein CASSHPRGSAYGYTF.

The chain combines TRBV7-9 with TRBJ1-2, with TRBD1 as a possible D gene (5 bases). The CDR3 extends over 16 amino acids. Deletions cut 5 bases from V and 3 bases from J, with 19 bases between. The V gene's germline CDR1 is SEHNR and CDR2 FQNEAQ (reference sequence). CDR3 coding DNA: TGTGCCAGCAGCGGACCCCCCCCGGGGCTGGACTATGGCTACACCTTC. It encodes CASSGPPPGLDYGYTF. Complete variable domain (other parts from reference TRBV7-9 and TRBJ1-2): DTGVSQNPRHKITKRGQNVTFRCDPISEHNRLYWYRQTLGQGPEFLTYFQNEAQLEKSRLLSDRFSAERPKGSFSTLEIQRTEQGDSAMYLCASSGPPPGLDYGYTFGSGTRLTVV.

Only a few counts were recorded for this clonotype. The chain has TRBV6-2 or TRBV6-3 and TRBJ1-5; D perhaps matches TRBD1 (6 bases). The V gene lost 1 base and the J gene lost 3 bases, with 13 bases spanning the gap. The CDR3 loop spans 16 amino acids. Germline V gene sequence: CDR1 MNHEY, CDR2 SVGEGT. The CDR3 coding sequence is TGTGCCAGCAGTTACTGGGTAAGACAGGACAATCAGCCCCAGCATTTT. It is translated as CASSYWVRQDNQPQHF.

The chain joins TRBV6-2 or TRBV6-3 to TRBJ2-7; D perhaps matches TRBD2 (5 bases). Looked up from germline, CDR1 is MNHEY and CDR2 is SVGEGT. The CDR3 loop spans 15 amino acids. Trimming removed 6 bases at V and 2 bases at J, with 17 bases between. For the CDR3, the DNA is TGTGCCAGCAGGAAATCTAGGACTGAACCCTACGAGCAGTACTTC. It translates to CASRKSRTEPYEQYF.

This clonotype was recorded many times. V gene TRBV5-1 combines with J gene TRBJ1-1; D is undetermined. The germline CDR1 and CDR2 sequences are SGHRS and YFSETQ. V lost 2 bases and J lost 5, with 7 bases in between. CDR3 length: 12 amino acids. Here the CDR3 DNA reads TGCGCCAGCAGCTTTCGGGGAACTGAAGCTTTCTTT. This sequence encodes CASSFRGTEAFF. Combining the CDR3 with reference TRBV5-1 and TRBJ1-1 gives the whole variable domain KAGVTQTPRYLIKTRGQQVTLSCSPISGHRSVSWYQQTPGQGLQFLFEYFSETQRNKGNFPGRFSGRQFSNSRSEMNVSTLELGDSALYLCASSFRGTEAFFGQGTRLTVV.

A few counts support this clonotype. The chain is built from TRBV6-6 and TRBJ1-4, with a tentative D call TRBD1 (5 bases). V was trimmed by 0 bases and J by 13 bases, leaving 12 bases between them. The CDR3 sequence is 13 residues long. In germline, CDR1 is MNHNY, CDR2 SVGAGI (reference sequence). CDR3 coding DNA: TGTGCCAGCAGTTACTCCCGGGACCGGGGACTGTTTTTT. It yields the protein CASSYSRDRGLFF.

The chain employs TRBV5-4 and TRBJ1-2, with 7 bases identical to TRBD1. After removal of 4 bases from V and 5 bases from J, the junction contained 5 bases not matched to a gene. The CDR3 totals 13 residues. From germline, CDR1 is SGHNT and CDR2 YYREEE (reference sequence). This CDR3 reads CASSQGQPYGYTF. For the CDR3, the DNA is TGTGCCAGCAGCCAGGGACAGCCGTATGGCTACACCTTC.

The chain joins TRBV5-5 to TRBJ2-5, with D possibly matching TRBD2 (5 bases). V lost 4 bases and J lost 5, with 15 bases in between. CDR1 and CDR2 from the germline V gene are SGHKS and YYEKEE (reference sequence). This CDR3 comprises 14 residues. CDR3 region: CASSGSGPGETQYF. CDR3 sequence (DNA): TGTGCCAGCAGCGGGTCCGGGCCGGGGGAGACCCAGTACTTC. Together with reference TRBV5-5 and TRBJ2-5, the CDR3 gives the full variable domain: DAGVTQSPTHLIKTRGQQVTLRCSPISGHKSVSWYQQVLGQGPQFIFQYYEKEERGRGNFPDRFSARQFPNYSSELNVNALLLGDSALYLCASSGSGPGETQYFGPGTRLLVL.

The chain employs TRBV6-5 and TRBJ2-7; a possible D gene is TRBD2 (5 bases). Deletions cut 6 bases from V and 5 bases from J, with 20 bases between. Germline loops: CDR1 MNHEY, CDR2 SVGAGI. The CDR3 is made up of 15 amino acids. The CDR3 here is CASRRTSTSFNEQYV. The CDR3 DNA sequence: TGTGCCAGCAGGCGTACCTCAACTAGTTTCAACGAGCAGTACGTC.

This clonotype was observed many times. This chain joins TRBV27 and TRBJ1-5; D gene uncertain. Trimming left V 6 bases short and J 0 bases short, with 9 bases between. In germline, CDR1 is MNHEY, CDR2 SMNVEV (reference sequence). This CDR3 has 14 amino acids. CDR3 amino acids: CASRGINSNQPQHF. CDR3 coding DNA: TGTGCCAGCAGGGGGATCAATAGCAATCAGCCCCAGCATTTT.

The chain couples TRBV29-1 to TRBJ1-2, with TRBD1 identical over 10 bases. With V trimmed by 3 bases and J by 1 base, 11 bases remained unmatched. The CDR3 consists of 17 residues. Germline CDR1 and CDR2: SQVTM and ANQGSEA. CDR3 sequence (DNA): TGCAGCGTTGAGGGTCGTCGACAGGGGGCCGATAACTATGGCTACACCTTC. Amino acid sequence: CSVEGRRQGADNYGYTF. The full variable domain, in which reference TRBV29-1 and TRBJ1-2 provide the parts outside the CDR3, is SAVISQKPSRDICQRGTSLTIQCQVDSQVTMMFWYRQQPGQSLTLIATANQGSEATYESGFVIDKFPISRPNLTFSTLTVSNMSPEDSSIYLCSVEGRRQGADNYGYTFGSGTRLTVV.

The sample holds many counts of this clonotype. The chain is built from TRBV7-3 and TRBJ2-4, with D maybe TRBD2 (6 bases). The CDR3 sequence is 17 residues long. V was cut by 1 base and J by 0 bases, with 13 bases left in between. Germline values: CDR1 SGHTA, CDR2 FQGTGA. CDR3 bases: TGTGCCAGCAGCTTAATACGCGGGGACCTAGCCAAAAACATTCAGTACTTC. Protein sequence: CASSLIRGDLAKNIQYF.

At least ten counts were recorded for this clonotype. The chain uses TRBV7-9 and TRBJ2-3, with unresolved D. The V end lost 5 bases, the J end lost 2 bases, and 20 bases lay between the germline ends. From germline, CDR1 is SEHNR and CDR2 FQNEAQ (reference sequence). The CDR3 runs to 17 residues. CDR3 sequence: CASSRSTPPTITDTQYF. DNA for the CDR3: TGTGCCAGCAGCCGATCGACACCACCCACTATCACAGATACGCAGTATTTT.

The chain is built from TRBV29-1 and TRBJ2-1; D could derive from TRBD1 or TRBD2 (6 bases each). Germline V gene sequence: CDR1 SQVTM, CDR2 ANQGSEA. Trimming removed 1 base at V and 1 base at J, with 32 bases between. The CDR3 has 22 residues. The CDR3 DNA reads as TGCAGCGTTGAAGTGGGGGTTAAGGGGGGCAGGGCGGGCGTGTTTTCCTACAATGAGCAGTTCTTC. Protein sequence: CSVEVGVKGGRAGVFSYNEQFF.

This clonotype was seen more than once but under ten times. The chain links TRBV4-1 to TRBJ2-7; 7 bases map to TRBD1. Germline V lookup: CDR1 MGHRA, CDR2 YSYEKL. This CDR3 comprises 14 residues. Germline trimming cut 0 bases from V and 10 bases from J; bases unmatched to any gene: 9. The CDR3 nucleotides are TGCGCCAGCAGCCAAGATGTAGGGACAGTCGACCAGTACGTC. Translated: CASSQDVGTVDQYV.

This clonotype has just a few counts. The chain links TRBV6-6 to TRBJ2-4; D is perhaps TRBD2 (7 bases). The length of the CDR3 is 14 residues. V was shortened by 2 bases and J by 7 bases, with 12 bases between the two germline ends. The germline gives CDR1 MNHNY, CDR2 SVGAGI (reference sequence). The CDR3: CASSYAGASNIQYF. In DNA form, the CDR3 reads TGTGCCAGCAGTTACGCGGGGGCCAGCAACATTCAGTACTTC.

In this sample, this clonotype turned up once. This chain connects TRBV3-1 to TRBJ1-4; D call uncertain. The germline CDR1 and CDR2 sequences are LGHDT and YNNKEL (reference sequence). The V end was cut by 3 bases, the J end by 8 bases, with 4 bases between. The CDR3 is made up of 11 amino acids. The CDR3 is CASSHGEKLFF. Written as DNA, the CDR3 is TGTGCCAGCAGCCACGGAGAAAAACTGTTTTTT.

The genes are TRBV4-3 and TRBJ2-7; 9 nucleotides match TRBD2. With 0 bases clipped from V and 2 bases from J, the junction kept 5 bases outside the gene matches. CDR1 and CDR2 from the germline V gene are LGHNA and YSLEER. The CDR3 length is 16 residues. This CDR3 is CASSQDSGGPTYEQYF. As DNA, the CDR3 is TGCGCCAGCAGCCAAGATAGCGGGGGCCCAACCTACGAGCAGTACTTC.

Notes on this clonotype: Being one base from a much bigger clone, this may be a read error. The V and J genes are TRBV3-1 and TRBJ2-6; D ambiguous. The CDR3 runs to 17 residues. The germline gives CDR1 LGHDT, CDR2 YNNKEL (reference sequence). The CDR3 nucleotides are TGTGTCAGCAGCCAAGAGAGGTCGGGTGGTGGGGCCAACGTCCTGACTTTC. Encoded protein: CVSSQERSGGGANVLTF.

Concerning this clonotype itself: One end of the junction does not line up with germline, which may come from a read error. The genes are TRBV20-1 and TRBJ1-1; 7 positions agree with TRBD1. The CDR3 sequence is 13 residues long. CDR1 DFQATT and CDR2 SNEGSKA come from the germline V gene (reference sequence). CDR3 sequence (DNA): TGCAGTGTTAGACAGGGACCAGGCGCTGAAGCTTTCTTT. It specifies CSVRQGPGAEAFF.

This clonotype was seen only a few times. CDR3 nucleotides: TGTGCCAGCAGCCATCGGTTAGGGGCAGGCACCGGGGAGCTGTTTTTT. Translating gives CASSHRLGAGTGELFF. This chain links TRBV7-9 with TRBJ2-2; D perhaps matches TRBD1 (5 bases). In germline, CDR1 is SEHNR, CDR2 FQNEAQ (reference sequence). The V and J ends lost 5 bases and 4 bases respectively, with 17 bases between them. The length of the CDR3 is 16 residues.

The chain has TRBV29-1 and TRBJ2-7; D possibly corresponds to TRBD1 (5 bases). V lost 4 bases and J lost 1, with 11 bases in between. Germline assignment: CDR1 SQVTM and CDR2 ANQGSEA. The CDR3 runs 13 residues. The CDR3 region has the DNA TGCAGCGTTGCTTTGACAGAATCCTACGAGCAGTACTTC. Amino acid sequence: CSVALTESYEQYF.

This clonotype was detected only a few times. This sequence joins TRBV6-2 or TRBV6-3 and TRBJ2-3; a possible D gene is TRBD2 (6 bases). Germline assignment: CDR1 MNHEY and CDR2 SVGEGT. The CDR3 has 13 amino acids. Between the trimmed V and J ends, which lost 4 bases and 5 bases, there was a span of 10 bases. The CDR3 nucleotides are TGTGCCAGCAGTTGGGGACTGGGAGATACGCAGTATTTT. Its protein product is CASSWGLGDTQYF.

This clonotype was found many times. The rearrangement links TRBV27 to TRBJ1-5, with a tentative D call TRBD1 (5 bases). The CDR3 runs to 13 residues. From germline, CDR1 is MNHEY and CDR2 SMNVEV (reference sequence). The germline V and J ends were trimmed by 3 bases and 6 bases, with 9 bases remaining between them. CDR3 sequence: CASSLSGAQPQHF. As DNA, the CDR3 is TGTGCCAGCAGTTTGTCCGGGGCTCAGCCCCAGCATTTT.